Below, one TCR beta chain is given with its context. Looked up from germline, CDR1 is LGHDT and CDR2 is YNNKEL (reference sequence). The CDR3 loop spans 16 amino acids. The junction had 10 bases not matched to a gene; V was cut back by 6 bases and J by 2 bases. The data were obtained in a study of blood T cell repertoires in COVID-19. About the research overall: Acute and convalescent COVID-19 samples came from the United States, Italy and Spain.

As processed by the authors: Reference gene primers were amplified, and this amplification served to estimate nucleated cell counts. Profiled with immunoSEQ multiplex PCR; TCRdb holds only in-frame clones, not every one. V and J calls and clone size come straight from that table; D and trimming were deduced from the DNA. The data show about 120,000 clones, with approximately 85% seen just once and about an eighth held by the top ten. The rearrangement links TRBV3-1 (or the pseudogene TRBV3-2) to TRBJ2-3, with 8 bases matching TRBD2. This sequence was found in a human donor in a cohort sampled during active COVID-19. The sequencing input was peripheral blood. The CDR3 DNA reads TGTGCCAGCAGGGAACGGGGCGGGGGGAACACAGATACGCAGTATTTT. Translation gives CASRERGGGNTDTQYF.